The rows below give T cell receptor beta chains drawn from one sample of a study of T cell clonotyping in hematopoietic cell transplantation. Only in-frame clones appear in the TCRdb table, and some are missing; sequencing was by immunoSEQ multiplex PCR. This repertoire shows about 29,000 clones, about 94% found once; its top ten account for around 10%. Material: PBMCs, obtained 100 days after allogeneic stem cell transplant. These receptor sequences come from a female patient aged 50 to 60 who had an allogeneic stem cell transplant from a related donor, so the T cells may come from the graft donor. Some clones in this sample may be carry-over from other donors' samples. Both conserved end residues are trimmed from each CDR3. The order of the fields is V gene, CDR3 protein.

v_call: TRBV7-8
cdr3_aa: ASSFGGMPQH

v_call: TRBV7-8
cdr3_aa: ASSLARGIAEAF

v_call: TRBV12-2
cdr3_aa: ASRLAVVAGPYEQY

v_call: TRBV9
cdr3_aa: ASSVGAGGVNTEAF

v_call: TRBV19
cdr3_aa: ASSIGPGYGAEAF

v_call: TRBV7-9
cdr3_aa: ASSMTGAGNTIY

v_call: TRBV5-1
cdr3_aa: ASSLGRREYGYT

v_call: TRBV7-9
cdr3_aa: ASSPGRGSYEQY

v_call: TRBV15
cdr3_aa: ATGRDRSSYEQY

v_call: TRBV19
cdr3_aa: ASSSLDRADQPQH

v_call: TRBV5-1
cdr3_aa: ASSFKETQY

v_call: TRBV2
cdr3_aa: ASSEAGAGGGETQY

v_call: TRBV19
cdr3_aa: ASSVSWRTNYGYT

v_call: TRBV9
cdr3_aa: ASSVGVAHSGNTIY

v_call: TRBV7-9
cdr3_aa: ASSPRTRSTDTQY

v_call: TRBV10-1
cdr3_aa: ASSGGALDTQY

v_call: TRBV5-6
cdr3_aa: ASSLGASSSYNEQF

v_call: TRBV4-2
cdr3_aa: ASSWETNTEAF

v_call: TRBV5-1
cdr3_aa: ASSFRGSNSPLH

v_call: TRBV7-6
cdr3_aa: ASSLRDNTDTQY

v_call: TRBV11-3
cdr3_aa: ASSLGDTQY

v_call: TRBV6-1
cdr3_aa: ASTGTPPYEQY

v_call: TRBV19
cdr3_aa: ATTGAGAKNIQY

v_call: TRBV7-9
cdr3_aa: ASSPPARDPGELF

v_call: TRBV7-8
cdr3_aa: ASSLGTGMANYGYT